Here is one T cell receptor (beta chain) with its context. Its cognate antigen is unknown. This specimen comes from a study of PD-1 blockade in classical Hodgkin lymphoma. About the research overall: The nivolumab dose that patients received was 3 mg/kg, given intravenously every 2 weeks. Study conclusions and caveats: Baseline diversity resembling that of newly diagnosed patients was seen in complete responders. TCR diversity in CD4+, not CD8+, cells rose significantly by C4D1.

In every patient, relapse followed autologous stem cell transplantation, while exposure to brentuximab vedotin differed. This CDR3 spans 11 amino acids. Per germline, CDR1 SGHAT and CDR2 FQDESV (reference sequence). Trimming left V 2 bases short and J 5 bases short, with 3 bases between. This table comes from immunoSEQ multiplex PCR, and its TCRdb copy is limited to in-frame clones, with some not included. The table has about 39,000 clones, roughly three quarters seen once. Specimen: peripheral blood mononuclear cells (PBMCs), collected before the second cycle of nivolumab. This receptor was obtained from a human donor with classical Hodgkin lymphoma. The rearrangement joins TRBV11-1 to TRBJ2-5; no firm D call. CDR3 nucleotides: TGTGCCAGCAGCTTAAGGGAGACCCAGTACTTC. Protein sequence: CASSLRETQYF.